These 13 T cell receptor beta chains originate from one sample sequenced in a study of cytomegalovirus exposure and HLA in healthy donors. PCR employed 60 Vbeta and 13 Jbeta primers. Clones were sequenced by immunoSEQ multiplex PCR, and TCRdb holds only the in-frame ones, with some missing. The profile shows 120,000 or so clones, over 8.5% of them singletons. Sequenced material: PBMCs. These receptor sequences come from a woman aged 40 to 49 in good health and CMV-seropositive.

The gene calls are TRBV6-5 and TRBJ1-5; 7 bases align to TRBD1. This CDR3 has 14 amino acids. The germline gives CDR1 MNHEY, CDR2 SVGAGI. V was clipped by 4 bases and J by 7 bases; unmatched bases: 7. CDR3 amino acids: CASSSMTGRQPQHF. Written as DNA, the CDR3 is TGTGCCAGCAGTTCCATGACAGGGAGGCAGCCCCAGCATTTT.

The chain recombines TRBV6-6 with TRBJ2-5; no firm D call. This CDR3 is built from 13 residues. The V end was cut by 2 bases, the J end by 2 bases, with 6 bases between. Germline CDR1 MNHNY, CDR2 SVGAGI (reference sequence). The CDR3: CASSYREQETQYF. CDR3 nucleotide sequence: TGTGCCAGCAGTTACAGAGAACAAGAGACCCAGTACTTC.

The chain links TRBV5-1 to TRBJ1-1, with D maybe TRBD1 (5 bases). The germline V gene encodes CDR1 SGHRS and CDR2 YFSETQ. V was clipped by 2 bases and J by 4 bases, with 15 bases between them. The CDR3 contains 15 residues. This chain's CDR3 is CASSFGQGISTEAFF. CDR3 DNA sequence: TGCGCCAGCAGCTTCGGACAAGGGATCAGCACTGAAGCTTTCTTT.

The rearrangement links TRBV2 to TRBJ2-1, with D tentatively TRBD2 (6 bases). V was cut by 6 bases and J by 8 bases, with 11 bases left in between. This CDR3 comprises 12 residues. Germline assignment: CDR1 SNHLY and CDR2 FYNNEI. In DNA, the CDR3 is TGTGCCAGCAGACGCTCGGGGGATGAGCAGTTCTTC. As protein: CASRRSGDEQFF.

This clone turned up a few times. This chain links TRBV7-3 with TRBJ1-1, with D possibly TRBD1 on 5 matching bases. V was clipped by 4 bases and J by 4 bases, with 13 bases between them. This CDR3 is 14 amino acids long. Germline V gene lookup returns CDR1 SGHTA and CDR2 FQGTGA. The CDR3: CASSSWWGGTEAFF. In DNA form, the CDR3 reads TGTGCCAGCAGCTCCTGGTGGGGCGGCACTGAAGCTTTCTTT.

This clone was recorded a few times. The V call is TRBV4-1, the J call TRBJ1-1, with no clear D. CDR1 MGHRA and CDR2 YSYEKL come from the germline V gene. The CDR3 is 14 residues long. V lost 1 base to trimming and J lost 3 bases, with 9 bases between them. CDR3 protein: CASSQGPAYTEAFF. The CDR3 region has the DNA TGCGCCAGCAGCCAAGGGCCTGCCTACACTGAAGCTTTCTTT.

The rearrangement links TRBV19 to TRBJ2-5; D possibly corresponds to TRBD1 (5 bases). V lost 1 base to trimming and J lost 5 bases, with 14 bases between them. Germline V gene sequence: CDR1 LNHDA, CDR2 SQIVND (reference sequence). The CDR3 consists of 15 residues. The DNA for the CDR3 is TGTGCCAGTAGTATAGCCTTCGACCAGGGCGAGACCCAGTACTTC. Amino acid sequence: CASSIAFDQGETQYF.

This clone was detected a few times. The V gene is TRBV5-1, the J gene TRBJ2-2; D gene unclear. V was pared by 5 bases and J by 7 bases, with 12 bases between. CDR1 SGHRS and CDR2 YFSETQ come from the germline V gene. The CDR3 covers 13 residues. The CDR3 loop is CASRPQSDGELFF. The CDR3 bases are TGCGCCAGCAGGCCACAGTCCGACGGGGAGCTGTTTTTT.

In this sample, this clone turned up a few times. The CDR3 DNA sequence: TGTGCCAGCACCTCCTCCGGACAGGTATACGAGCAGTACTTC. Amino acids: CASTSSGQVYEQYF. This chain joins TRBV6-1 and TRBJ2-7, with TRBD1 matching over 7 bases. Germline V gene sequence: CDR1 MNHNS, CDR2 SASEGT. The J segment lost 4 bases and the V segment lost 7 bases, leaving 10 bases of the junction unmatched. CDR3 length: 14 amino acids.

This clone was recorded a few times. V usage is TRBV5-6 and J usage is TRBJ2-7; 8 bases align to TRBD1. V was pared by 4 bases and J by 3 bases, with 12 bases of the junction left unmatched. CDR1 SGHDT and CDR2 YYEEEE come from the germline V gene. The length of the CDR3 is 16 residues. The CDR3 region is CASSRYETGDGYEQYF. The CDR3 DNA reads TGTGCCAGCAGCCGTTATGAGACAGGGGACGGCTACGAGCAGTACTTC. The complete variable domain, with remaining parts taken from reference TRBV5-6 and TRBJ2-7, reads DAGVTQSPTHLIKTRGQQVTLRCSPKSGHDTVSWYQQALGQGPQFIFQYYEEEERQRGNFPDRFSGHQFPNYSSELNVNALLLGDSALYLCASSRYETGDGYEQYFGPGTRLTVT.

The rearrangement links TRBV9 to TRBJ2-7; 15 bases match TRBD2. The CDR3 length is 18 residues. Germline V gene data show CDR1 as SGDLS and CDR2 as YYNGEE. After removal of 3 bases from V and 3 bases from J, the junction contained 10 bases not matched to a gene. The CDR3 protein is CASSAGLAGGPNHYEQYF. The CDR3 nucleotides read TGTGCCAGCAGCGCGGGACTAGCGGGGGGTCCTAACCACTACGAGCAGTACTTC.

In this sample, this clone turned up a few times. The chain combines TRBV30 with TRBJ2-7; tentatively, D is TRBD1 (5 bases). Germline loops: CDR1 GTSNPN, CDR2 SVGIG (reference sequence). This CDR3 has 13 residues. Trimming took 2 bases from V and 2 from J, leaving 10 bases between them. The CDR3 DNA sequence: TGTGCCTGGAGTTTGTGGGGCCCCTACGAGCAGTACTTC. Translated, it gives CAWSLWGPYEQYF.

This clone has only a few counts. The chain couples TRBV15 to TRBJ1-1; the match to TRBD1 covers 9 bases. V gave up 5 bases and J gave up 3 bases; unmatched junction bases: 4. Looked up from germline, CDR1 is LNHNV and CDR2 is YYDKDF (reference sequence). CDR3 length: 14 residues. The CDR3 is CATSRRTGDTEAFF. Here the CDR3 DNA reads TGTGCCACCAGCCGACGGACAGGGGACACTGAAGCTTTCTTT.